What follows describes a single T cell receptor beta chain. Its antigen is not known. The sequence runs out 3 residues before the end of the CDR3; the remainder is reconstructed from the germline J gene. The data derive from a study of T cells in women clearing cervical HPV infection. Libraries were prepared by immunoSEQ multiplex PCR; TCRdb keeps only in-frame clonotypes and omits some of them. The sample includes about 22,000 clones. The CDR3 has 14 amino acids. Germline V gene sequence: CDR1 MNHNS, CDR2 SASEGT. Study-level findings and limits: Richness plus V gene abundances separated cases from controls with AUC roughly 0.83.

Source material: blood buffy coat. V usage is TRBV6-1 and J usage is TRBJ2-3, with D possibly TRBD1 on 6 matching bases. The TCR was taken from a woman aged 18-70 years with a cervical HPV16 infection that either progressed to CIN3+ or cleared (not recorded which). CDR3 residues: CASSGTGQNQPQYF. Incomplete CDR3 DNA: TGTGCCAGCAGTGGGACTGGACAGAATCAGCCG.